This is a list of T cell receptor beta chains from one sample in a study of blood T cell repertoires in COVID-19. The table came from immunoSEQ multiplex PCR; TCRdb's copy has only in-frame clones and leaves some out. The sample shows some 110,000 clones, less than 80% of them seen only once. Sequencing was carried out using peripheral blood. Source of these receptors: a man older than 75 with COVID-19, enrolled during active disease. Each CDR3 is given with its conserved first and last residue. D genes are given only for firm matches. Rows give clone size only sometimes, using once, few, many, or a class for an expanded clone.

clone_size,d_call,v_call,j_call,cdr3_aa,cdr3_nt
many,TRBD2,TRBV11-2,TRBJ2-5,CASSPGLAGQTQYF,TGTGCCAGCAGCCCCGGGCTAGCGGGTCAGACCCAGTACTTC
NA,NA,TRBV4-2,TRBJ2-5,CASSPGGQETQYF,TGTGCCAGCAGCCCCGGCGGCCAAGAGACCCAGTACTTC
NA,NA,TRBV28,TRBJ2-7,CASRGQGSYEQYF,TGTGCCAGCAGAGGGCAGGGGTCCTACGAGCAGTACTTC
NA,TRBD2,TRBV19,TRBJ2-1,CASSTSWTSAFGDEQFF,TGTGCCAGTAGTACCTCATGGACTAGCGCCTTTGGCGATGAGCAGTTCTTC
NA,NA,TRBV2,TRBJ2-7,CASSEGGAGTYEQYF,TGTGCCAGCAGTGAAGGCGGGGCCGGAACCTACGAGCAGTACTTC
once,NA,TRBV20-1,TRBJ2-7,CSASLNSYEQYF,TGCAGTGCTAGTTTAAACTCCTACGAGCAGTACTTC
few,NA,TRBV6-5,TRBJ1-5,CASREGSQPQHF,TGTGCCAGCAGGGAGGGGAGCCAGCCCCAGCATTTT
NA,TRBD2,TRBV29-1,TRBJ2-5,CSVEGTSGGETQYF,TGCAGCGTTGAGGGGACTAGCGGGGGAGAGACCCAGTACTTC
NA,TRBD2,TRBV28,TRBJ2-3,CASRTTSVDTQYF,TGTGCCAGCAGGACGACTAGCGTCGATACGCAGTATTTT
NA,NA,TRBV2,TRBJ1-5,CASSEPSGYSNQPQHF,TGTGCCAGCAGTGAACCCTCGGGTTATAGCAATCAGCCCCAGCATTTT
NA,TRBD2,TRBV6-6,TRBJ2-3,CASRLPSAGGTDTQYF,TGTGCCAGCAGGCTACCCTCAGCGGGAGGGACAGATACGCAGTATTTT
NA,NA,TRBV4-3,TRBJ2-1,CAGDIATVYNEQFF,TGCGCCGGAGACATTGCGACAGTATACAATGAGCAGTTCTTC
NA,NA,TRBV2,TRBJ1-2,CASSLSRQDSGYTF,TGTGCCAGCAGTCTTTCTCGACAGGACTCTGGCTACACCTTC
few,TRBD1,TRBV5-1,TRBJ2-1,CASSFGQGTYNEQFF,TGCGCCAGCAGCTTCGGACAGGGGACCTACAATGAGCAGTTCTTC
medium-sized,TRBD2,TRBV6-2/TRBV6-3,TRBJ2-4,CASSYRGLAGEGNIQYF,TGTGCCAGCAGTTACAGGGGACTAGCGGGAGAAGGCAACATTCAGTACTTC
NA,NA,TRBV6-6,TRBJ2-4,CASSYGAAGNIQYF,TGTGCCAGCAGTTACGGGGCAGCGGGAAACATTCAGTACTTC
NA,NA,TRBV29-1,TRBJ2-7,CSVGGSGDEQYF,TGCAGCGTTGGGGGGTCAGGGGACGAGCAGTACTTC
NA,NA,TRBV2,TRBJ1-1,CASSLPVNTEAFF,TGTGCCAGCAGTCTTCCCGTGAACACTGAAGCTTTCTTT
NA,NA,TRBV28,TRBJ1-4,CASSRPPGQNEKLFF,TGTGCCAGCAGCCGCCCCCCAGGCCAAAATGAAAAACTGTTTTTT
NA,TRBD1,TRBV7-6,TRBJ1-2,CASSRQGWNTF,TGTGCCAGCAGCCGACAGGGGTGGAACACCTTC
few,NA,TRBV15,TRBJ2-1,CATSRGILASYNEQFF,TGTGCCACCAGCAGAGGAATCCTAGCGTCCTACAATGAGCAGTTCTTC
NA,NA,TRBV2,TRBJ1-1,CASSVGAGTEAFF,TGTGCCAGCAGTGTGGGAGCCGGCACTGAAGCTTTCTTT
NA,TRBD1,TRBV10-3,TRBJ2-7,CAISTPGTAYEQYF,TGTGCCATCAGTACCCCCGGGACAGCCTACGAGCAGTACTTC
NA,TRBD2,TRBV9,TRBJ2-4,CASSVGPGTSGTPGGFQYF,TGTGCCAGCAGCGTAGGACCGGGGACTAGCGGGACCCCGGGGGGCTTTCAGTACTTC
NA,TRBD1,TRBV19,TRBJ2-1,CASSIGTGGSNEQFF,TGTGCCAGTAGTATAGGGACAGGGGGATCGAATGAGCAGTTCTTC
NA,TRBD1,TRBV4-3,TRBJ1-1,CASSQDSTGRTEAFF,TGCGCCAGCAGCCAAGACTCGACAGGGAGGACTGAAGCTTTCTTT
NA,NA,TRBV5-1,TRBJ2-1,CASSLEGDEQFF,TGCGCCAGCAGCTTAGAGGGGGATGAGCAGTTCTTC
NA,NA,TRBV28,TRBJ1-5,CASSPPRGPQHF,TGTGCCAGCAGTCCACCGCGGGGGCCCCAGCATTTT
NA,NA,TRBV27,TRBJ1-2,CASSLGLRGGYTF,TGTGCCAGCAGTCTAGGACTCCGGGGTGGCTACACCTTC
many,NA,TRBV19,TRBJ1-1,CASISAGVGEAFF,TGTGCCAGTATCTCGGCAGGGGTGGGTGAAGCTTTCTTT
NA,TRBD1,TRBV11-2,TRBJ2-5,CASSSGQGLETQYF,TGTGCCAGCAGCTCCGGACAGGGCCTCGAGACCCAGTACTTC
NA,NA,TRBV28,TRBJ1-6,CASRMIGQHPPLHF,TGTGCCAGCAGGATGATCGGACAGCACCCACCCCTCCACTTT
NA,NA,TRBV5-5,TRBJ2-7,CASSQDAGYSYEQYF,TGTGCCAGCAGCCAGGATGCGGGATACTCCTACGAGCAGTACTTC
few,TRBD2,TRBV19,TRBJ2-7,CASRLSGTSGIPTEQYF,TGTGCCAGTAGATTAAGTGGGACTAGCGGGATTCCTACCGAGCAGTACTTC
few,TRBD1,TRBV27,TRBJ1-1,CASSARQGPEAFF,TGTGCCAGCAGTGCCCGACAGGGTCCTGAAGCTTTCTTT
NA,TRBD1,TRBV28,TRBJ1-2,CASSLGQLNYGYTF,TGTGCCAGCAGTTTGGGACAGCTTAACTATGGCTACACCTTC
NA,NA,TRBV28,TRBJ2-7,CASSGSGGGLTYEQYF,TGTGCCAGCAGTGGGTCCGGAGGGGGACTAACCTACGAGCAGTACTTC
few,NA,TRBV5-1,TRBJ1-2,CASSLASTQLNYGYTF,TGCGCCAGCAGCCTGGCGTCCACACAGCTGAACTATGGCTACACCTTC
NA,TRBD2,TRBV6-5,TRBJ2-7,CASNLAGVYEQYF,TGTGCCAGCAATCTAGCGGGAGTGTACGAGCAGTACTTC
few,NA,TRBV4-2,TRBJ2-7,CASSQPATGYEQYF,TGTGCCAGCAGCCAACCCGCGACAGGCTACGAGCAGTACTTC
once,TRBD1,TRBV18,TRBJ1-2,CASSAGQGDSYGYTF,TGTGCCAGCTCGGCGGGACAGGGCGACAGCTATGGCTACACCTTC